Listed here are 29 T cell receptor beta chains from one sample, sequenced in a study of blood T cell repertoires in COVID-19. Here immunoSEQ multiplex PCR was the method, and the copy in TCRdb shows in-frame clones only, minus some. The sample has about 130,000 clones; around 81% are singletons. Sequences were obtained from peripheral blood. The receptors stem from a man aged 60 to 75 with acute or convalescent COVID-19.

The chain links TRBV5-1 to TRBJ1-5, with 7 bases identical to TRBD1. Germline CDR1 SGHRS, CDR2 YFSETQ. J was trimmed by 5 bases and V by 4 bases; bases with no gene match: 6. The CDR3 is made up of 14 amino acids. DNA for the CDR3: TGCGCCAGCAGCAAGGAAGGGGGCGATCAGCCCCAGCATTTT. Protein product: CASSKEGGDQPQHF.

This sequence joins TRBV27 and TRBJ2-7, with TRBD2 matching over 10 bases. The CDR3 spans 15 residues. Germline loops: CDR1 MNHEY, CDR2 SMNVEV (reference sequence). Trimming at V came to 2 bases and at J to 0 bases, leaving 1 base not matched to a gene. CDR3 sequence (DNA): TGTGCCAGCAGTTTAGGACTAGCGGCCTCCTACGAGCAGTACTTC. Residues: CASSLGLAASYEQYF.

The count of this clone is one. This chain links TRBV6-5 with TRBJ1-1, with TRBD1 matching over 9 bases. V shed 7 bases and J 1 base; nucleotides not matched to a gene: 7. CDR1 and CDR2 from the germline V gene are MNHEY and SVGAGI. CDR3 size: 15 residues. The DNA for the CDR3 is TGTGCCAGCACCCCGCTGGGACAGGGGAACACTGAAGCTTTCTTT. Residues: CASTPLGQGNTEAFF.

V usage is TRBV6-5 and J usage is TRBJ1-4; perhaps TRBD1 as D (6 bases). Germline CDR1 reads MNHEY; CDR2 reads SVGAGI. The CDR3 is 12 residues long. V dropped 8 bases and J dropped 8 bases, with 12 bases sitting between them. CDR3 protein: CASVSGDEKLFF. CDR3 sequence (DNA): TGTGCCAGCGTTTCAGGGGACGAAAAACTGTTTTTT.

The chain has TRBV19 and TRBJ1-1, with 8 nucleotides matching TRBD1. Trimming cost V 6 bases and J 1 base; bases outside gene matches: 4. The CDR3 contains 14 residues. CDR1 is LNHDA, CDR2 SQIVND, per germline (reference sequence). CDR3 bases: TGTGCCAGTAGCCGCACAGGGGGGAACACTGAAGCTTTCTTT. Translated, it gives CASSRTGGNTEAFF.

V is TRBV19 and J is TRBJ2-3; 16 bases align to TRBD2. The junction had 2 bases not matched to a gene; V was cut back by 5 bases and J by 0 bases. Germline CDR1 reads LNHDA; CDR2 reads SQIVND (reference sequence). The CDR3 consists of 17 residues. The CDR3 loop is CASSGTSGRASTDTQYF. In DNA form, the CDR3 reads TGTGCCAGTAGTGGGACTAGCGGGAGGGCTAGCACAGATACGCAGTATTTT. Full variable domain (remainder filled in from reference TRBV19 and TRBJ2-3): DGGITQSPKYLFRKEGQNVTLSCEQNLNHDAMYWYRQDPGQGLRLIYYSQIVNDFQKGDIAEGYSVSREKKESFPLTVTSAQKNPTAFYLCASSGTSGRASTDTQYFGPGTRLTVL.

The rearrangement links TRBV9 to TRBJ2-7; no clear D. CDR1 is SGDLS, CDR2 YYNGEE, per germline. V was pared by 3 bases and J by 9 bases, with 13 bases between. The CDR3 is made up of 12 amino acids. The CDR3 spells CASSGEATRQYF. The CDR3 DNA reads as TGTGCCAGCAGCGGAGAAGCTACGAGGCAGTACTTC. The variable domain in full, completed from reference TRBV9 and TRBJ2-7, reads DSGVTQTPKHLITATGQRVTLRCSPRSGDLSVYWYQQSLDQGLQFLIQYYNGEERAKGNILERFSAQQFPDLHSELNLSSLELGDSALYFCASSGEATRQYFGPGTRLTVT.

This clone occurred once. V is TRBV28 and J is TRBJ1-1, with 9 nucleotides matching TRBD1. J gave up 0 bases and V 2 bases, and 13 bases lay outside the gene matches. The germline V gene has CDR1 MDHEN and CDR2 SYDVKM. The CDR3 is made up of 19 amino acids. The CDR3 sequence is CASSLTLHRGRVMNTEAFF. The CDR3 bases are TGTGCCAGCAGTTTAACCCTGCACAGGGGGCGGGTTATGAACACTGAAGCTTTCTTT.

In this sample, this clone turned up once. The chain uses TRBV28 and TRBJ2-7; possible D gene TRBD1, 6 bases. This CDR3 region has 15 residues. Trimming cost V 4 bases and J 3 bases, with 16 bases left between them. The germline V gene has CDR1 MDHEN and CDR2 SYDVKM. CDR3 DNA sequence: TGTGCCAGCAGTTACAGGGTACGACTGGGCTACGAGCAGTACTTC. It translates to CASSYRVRLGYEQYF. Using reference TRBV28 and TRBJ2-7 for the parts outside the CDR3, the full variable domain is DVKVTQSSRYLVKRTGEKVFLECVQDMDHENMFWYRQDPGLGLRLIYFSYDVKMKEKGDIPEGYSVSREKKERFSLILESASTNQTSMYLCASSYRVRLGYEQYFGPGTRLTVT.

The chain recombines TRBV12-5 with TRBJ1-1; a possible D gene is TRBD1 (5 bases). The V and J ends lost 6 bases and 3 bases respectively, with 20 bases between them. CDR3 length: 16 amino acids. Germline CDR1 reads LGHNT; CDR2 reads FRNRAP. The DNA of the CDR3 is TGTGCTAGTGGCCCCGGGACGGGGCCGGGAGACACTGAAGCTTTCTTT. Translating gives CASGPGTGPGDTEAFF.

The genes are TRBV19 and TRBJ2-2; 8 bases match TRBD2. V shed 5 bases, J shed 5 bases, and the junction held 13 bases outside the gene matches. From germline, CDR1 is LNHDA and CDR2 SQIVND (reference sequence). CDR3 length: 17 residues. The CDR3 DNA follows: TGTGCCAGTAGTGCCGCCCTTGCGGGAGGACCAACCGGGGAGCTGTTTTTT. This codes for CASSAALAGGPTGELFF.

The chain employs TRBV23-1 and TRBJ1-5; TRBD1 might be the D (5 bases). TRBV23-1 is designated an ORF whose function remains uncertain. The CDR3 is made up of 16 amino acids. The V end lost 4 bases, the J end lost 9 bases, and 22 bases lay between the germline ends. The CDR3 region is CASSPTGGFGRWPQHF. CDR3 DNA: TGCGCCAGCAGTCCTACCGGGGGGTTCGGGCGGTGGCCCCAGCATTTT.

The chain joins TRBV29-1 to TRBJ2-5; D unclear. This CDR3 has 11 amino acids. V lost 6 bases, J lost 4 bases, and 9 bases lay in between. Germline V gene data show CDR1 as SQVTM and CDR2 as ANQGSEA. The CDR3 is CSVEFRETQYF. The CDR3 DNA reads TGCAGCGTCGAATTTAGAGAGACCCAGTACTTC. The variable domain in full, with the rest retrieved from reference TRBV29-1 and TRBJ2-5, is SAVISQKPSRDICQRGTSLTIQCQVDSQVTMMFWYRQQPGQSLTLIATANQGSEATYESGFVIDKFPISRPNLTFSTLTVSNMSPEDSSIYLCSVEFRETQYFGPGTRLLVL.

This clone was seen a handful of times. CDR3 nucleotide sequence: TGTGCCACCAGTGAAACAAACAGGGCTGAAGCTTTCTTT. Its translation is CATSETNRAEAFF. V is TRBV24-1 and J is TRBJ1-1, with D perhaps matching TRBD1 (6 bases). CDR1 and CDR2 (germline): KGHDR, SFDVKD. This CDR3 is built from 13 residues. Trimming left V 4 bases short and J 6 bases short, with 11 bases between.

The chain carries TRBV19 and TRBJ2-6; 8 bases are shared with TRBD1. The CDR3 is 18 amino acids. From germline, CDR1 is LNHDA and CDR2 SQIVND (reference sequence). The ends lost 3 bases at V and 4 bases at J; junction bases unmatched: 11. DNA of the CDR3: TGTGCCAGTAGTATCGGACAGGGCTCTAAATACGGGGCCAACGTCCTGACTTTC. Protein product: CASSIGQGSKYGANVLTF.

The chain couples TRBV25-1 to TRBJ1-1; the D gene is possibly TRBD1 (5 bases). The CDR3 is 14 residues long. V was clipped by 4 bases and J by 6 bases, with 15 bases between them. Germline assignment: CDR1 MGHDK and CDR2 SYGVNS. The CDR3 here is CASSVTGQGAEAFF. The CDR3, as DNA: TGTGCCAGCAGTGTAACGGGCCAAGGGGCTGAAGCTTTCTTT.

In DNA, the CDR3 is TGTGCCAGCAGCTTAGCGCGTAGCGGTTCCACCGGGGAGCTGTTTTTT. Amino acid sequence: CASSLARSGSTGELFF. The V and J genes are TRBV7-9 and TRBJ2-2; perhaps TRBD2 as D (6 bases). The V end was cut by 0 bases, the J end by 4 bases, with 12 bases between. Germline V CDR1 and CDR2: SEHNR, FQNEAQ (reference sequence). CDR3 size: 16 residues.

The genes are TRBV27 and TRBJ1-4; 9 bases line up with TRBD1. V was pared by 5 bases and J by 7 bases, with 11 bases of the junction left unmatched. This CDR3 region has 16 residues. The V gene's germline CDR1 is MNHEY and CDR2 SMNVEV (reference sequence). The CDR3 sequence: CASSLTTGTGSEKLFF. The CDR3 DNA is TGTGCCAGCAGTCTAACCACCGGGACAGGGAGTGAAAAACTGTTTTTT.

The chain combines TRBV28 with TRBJ1-2, with 9 bases aligning to TRBD1. This CDR3 has 14 residues. J was trimmed by 6 bases and V by 6 bases; bases with no gene match: 8. The V gene's germline CDR1 is MDHEN and CDR2 SYDVKM. CDR3 region: CASSRQGVSHGYTF. CDR3 bases: TGTGCCAGCAGCCGACAGGGGGTTTCTCATGGCTACACCTTC.

The rearrangement links TRBV7-8 to TRBJ1-1; D is unresolved. Germline V gene lookup returns CDR1 SGHVS and CDR2 FQNEAQ. This CDR3 has 14 residues. V gave up 5 bases and J gave up 1 base, with 11 bases separating them. The CDR3 protein is CASSRQTGNTEAFF. The CDR3 DNA is TGTGCCAGCAGCCGACAAACGGGGAACACTGAAGCTTTCTTT.

The genes are TRBV9 and TRBJ2-2, with D hard to call. Germline lookup yields CDR1 SGDLS and CDR2 YYNGEE. V lost 0 bases and J 5 bases, leaving 14 bases between the germline ends. The CDR3 extends over 16 amino acids. The chain's CDR3 is CASSVASHSSTGELFF. CDR3 sequence (DNA): TGTGCCAGCAGCGTAGCTTCTCATAGTAGTACCGGGGAGCTGTTTTTT.

The rearrangement uses TRBV15 and TRBJ1-5; D unclear. Trimming removed 0 bases at V and 0 bases at J, with 3 bases between. CDR3 size: 14 residues. Germline V gene data show CDR1 as LNHNV and CDR2 as YYDKDF (reference sequence). The CDR3 sequence: CATSREYSNQPQHF. DNA for the CDR3: TGTGCCACCAGCAGAGAATATAGCAATCAGCCCCAGCATTTT.

The chain couples TRBV28 to TRBJ1-2; D unresolved. The CDR3 contains 17 residues. The germline CDR1 and CDR2 sequences are MDHEN and SYDVKM. Trimming shortened V by 1 base and J by 4 bases, and 19 bases separated the two germline ends. The CDR3 DNA sequence: TGTGCCAGCAGTTTATTTGAGGGTGGGCCAGGCCTCTATGGCTACACCTTC. The encoded protein is CASSLFEGGPGLYGYTF.

The chain employs TRBV5-1 and TRBJ2-7, with D possibly being TRBD2 (5 bases). CDR1 is SGHRS, CDR2 YFSETQ, per germline. V was trimmed by 5 bases and J by 2 bases, leaving 14 bases between them. The CDR3 spans 14 residues. The CDR3, as DNA: TGCGCCAGCAGTGAGGACGGACTTCCCTACGAGCAGTACTTC. It encodes CASSEDGLPYEQYF.

This clone was seen more than once but under ten times. The J gene is TRBJ1-6, the V gene TRBV30; 11 bases align to TRBD1. Germline trimming cut 4 bases from V and 12 bases from J; bases unmatched to any gene: 8. The germline V gene has CDR1 GTSNPN and CDR2 SVGIG (reference sequence). This CDR3 is 14 amino acids long. CDR3 sequence (DNA): TGTGCCTGGACCTACAAGGGACAGGGGGTACCCCTCCACTTT. As protein: CAWTYKGQGVPLHF.

The chain uses TRBV28 and TRBJ1-2, with 8 positions matching TRBD1. Germline trimming cut 1 base from V and 7 bases from J; bases unmatched to any gene: 2. The CDR3 is made up of 13 amino acids. Germline lookup yields CDR1 MDHEN and CDR2 SYDVKM. CDR3 coding DNA: TGTGCCAGCAGTTTATCAGGGGGCAGTGGCTACACCTTC. It is translated as CASSLSGGSGYTF.

V usage is TRBV5-1 and J usage is TRBJ1-1, with no clear D. V lost 0 bases to trimming and J lost 4 bases, with 13 bases between them. This CDR3 is built from 15 residues. The germline V gene encodes CDR1 SGHRS and CDR2 YFSETQ. The CDR3 loop is CASSLEGRQSTEAFF. In DNA, the CDR3 is TGCGCCAGCAGCTTGGAAGGGAGGCAGAGCACTGAAGCTTTCTTT.

A few counts support this clone. The chain links TRBV3-1 (or the pseudogene TRBV3-2) to TRBJ2-1, with TRBD2 matching 10 bases. This CDR3 has 18 residues. Germline CDR1 reads LGHDT; CDR2 reads YNNKEL (reference sequence). V shed 0 bases and J 3 bases; nucleotides not matched to a gene: 8. CDR3 nucleotide sequence: TGTGCCAGCAGCCAAGACTGGGTCTGGACTAGCGGCTACAATGAGCAGTTCTTC. Translated: CASSQDWVWTSGYNEQFF.

The J gene is TRBJ2-2, the V gene TRBV5-1; D might be TRBD1 (6 bases). V gave up 0 bases and J gave up 3 bases, with 9 bases separating them. The CDR3 covers 15 residues. Germline V gene sequence: CDR1 SGHRS, CDR2 YFSETQ. The CDR3 DNA sequence: TGCGCCAGCAGCTTGGTACAGGGCGACACCGGGGAGCTGTTTTTT. This encodes CASSLVQGDTGELFF. Full variable domain (rest looked up from reference TRBV5-1 and TRBJ2-2): KAGVTQTPRYLIKTRGQQVTLSCSPISGHRSVSWYQQTPGQGLQFLFEYFSETQRNKGNFPGRFSGRQFSNSRSEMNVSTLELGDSALYLCASSLVQGDTGELFFGEGSRLTVL.